This TCR beta chain was sequenced for a study of OX40 agonist ivuxolimab in advanced cancers. Study-level information: Partial responses were achieved by three patients, of whom one had hepatocellular carcinoma and two had cutaneous melanoma. Overall study findings and caveats: At doses 0.1 to 3.0 mg/kg, CD4+ and CD8+ clones expanded. Relative to CD4+, CD8+ T cells held more expanded clones on average.

The V gene's germline CDR1 is SEHNR and CDR2 FQNEAQ (reference sequence). With V trimmed by 4 bases and J by 2 bases, 6 bases remained unmatched. This CDR3 has 15 residues. Points on this clone: Its antigen is still unknown.

Clones were sequenced by immunoSEQ multiplex PCR, and TCRdb holds only the in-frame ones, with some missing. The data hold 35,000 or so clones, with around 77% observed a single time. The receptor was derived from an adult with an advanced solid tumor such as melanoma, head and neck, liver or kidney cancer. The source material was CD4+ or CD8+ T cells sorted from blood, sampled in a trial of the OX40 agonist ivuxolimab. The chain recombines TRBV7-9 with TRBJ2-7, with TRBD2 matching 9 bases. This CDR3 reads CASSSRREGPYEQYF. Written as DNA, the CDR3 is TGTGCCAGCAGCTCACGGCGGGAGGGCCCCTACGAGCAGTACTTC.